This T cell receptor (beta chain) is from a study of shared clonotypes between healthy human individuals. At the level of the study: CD4 naive cells filled three plates per donor, CD4 memory three, CD8 naive two and CD8 memory one. Study results and caveats: Generation probabilities were higher for clonotypes shared across all four sorted-subset donors than for unshared ones.

Measured with immunoSEQ multiplex PCR; TCRdb has only the in-frame clones, and not every one. In the table there are about 1 million clones, roughly 80% of which are singletons. CDR1 and CDR2 (germline): KGHSH, LQKENI. The CDR3 length is 15 residues. The V gene end was trimmed by 6 bases and the J gene end by 0 bases; junction bases not matched to a gene: 4. Donors comprised only Caucasian adults living in Nashville, Tennessee. Concerning this clone: Its antigen remains unidentified.

The TCR comes from a man younger than 35 in good health. V is TRBV18 and J is TRBJ2-2, with 7 nucleotides matching TRBD2. The sequencing sample was made of memory CD4+ T cells sorted from blood. Described subset: CD45RA-negative fraction. CDR3 nucleotides: TGTGCCAGCTCTCGGGGGACTACGAACACCGGGGAGCTGTTTTTT. It yields the protein CASSRGTTNTGELFF.